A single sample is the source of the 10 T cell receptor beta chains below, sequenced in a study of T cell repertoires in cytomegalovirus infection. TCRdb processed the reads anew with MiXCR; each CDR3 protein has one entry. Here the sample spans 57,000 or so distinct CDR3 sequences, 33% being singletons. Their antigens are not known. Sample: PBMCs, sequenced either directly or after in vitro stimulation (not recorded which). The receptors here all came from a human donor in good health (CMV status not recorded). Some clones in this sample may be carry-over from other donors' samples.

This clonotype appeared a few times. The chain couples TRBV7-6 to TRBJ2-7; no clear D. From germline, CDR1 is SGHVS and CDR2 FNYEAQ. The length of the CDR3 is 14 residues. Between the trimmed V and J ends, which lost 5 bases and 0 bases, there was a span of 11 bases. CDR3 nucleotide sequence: TGTGCCAGCAGCGTCCGTGCGGCCTCCTACGAGCAGTACTTC. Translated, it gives CASSVRAASYEQYF.

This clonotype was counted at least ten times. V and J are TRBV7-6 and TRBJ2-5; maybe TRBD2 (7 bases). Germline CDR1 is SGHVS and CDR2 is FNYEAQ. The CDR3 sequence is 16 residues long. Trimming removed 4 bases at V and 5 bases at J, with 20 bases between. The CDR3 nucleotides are TGTGCCAGCAGCTGGGGAGGGGGTGGGGGCAAGGAGACCCAGTACTTC. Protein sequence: CASSWGGGGGKETQYF.

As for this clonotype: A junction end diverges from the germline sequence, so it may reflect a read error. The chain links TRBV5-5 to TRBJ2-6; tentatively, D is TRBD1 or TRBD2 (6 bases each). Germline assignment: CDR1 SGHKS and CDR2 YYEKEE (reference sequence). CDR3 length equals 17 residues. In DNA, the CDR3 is TGTGCCAGCAGCTTGTGGGGGGCAAGGTCCGGGGTCAACGTCCTGACTTTC. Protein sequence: CASSLWGARSGVNVLTF.

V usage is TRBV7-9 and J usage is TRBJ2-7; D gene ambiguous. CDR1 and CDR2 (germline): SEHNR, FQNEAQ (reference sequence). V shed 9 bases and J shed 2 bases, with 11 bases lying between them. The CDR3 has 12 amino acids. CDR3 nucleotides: TGTGCCAGTGGAGTGGACCCCTACGAGCAGTACTTC. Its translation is CASGVDPYEQYF.

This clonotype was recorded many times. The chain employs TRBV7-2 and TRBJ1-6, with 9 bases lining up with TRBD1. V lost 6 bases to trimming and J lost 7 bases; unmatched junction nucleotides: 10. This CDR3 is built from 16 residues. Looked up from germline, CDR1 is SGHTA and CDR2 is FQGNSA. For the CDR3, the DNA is TGTGCCAGCAGAGCTACCGGGACAGGGCGAAATTCACCCCTCCACTTT. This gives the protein CASRATGTGRNSPLHF.

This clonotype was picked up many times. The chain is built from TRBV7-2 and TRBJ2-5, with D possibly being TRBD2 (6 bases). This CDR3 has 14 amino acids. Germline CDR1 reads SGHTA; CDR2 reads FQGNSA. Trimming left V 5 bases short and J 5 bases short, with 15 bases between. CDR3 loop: CASSLGRGEETQYF. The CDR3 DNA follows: TGTGCCAGCAGCCTGGGGCGCGGGGAGGAGACCCAGTACTTC.

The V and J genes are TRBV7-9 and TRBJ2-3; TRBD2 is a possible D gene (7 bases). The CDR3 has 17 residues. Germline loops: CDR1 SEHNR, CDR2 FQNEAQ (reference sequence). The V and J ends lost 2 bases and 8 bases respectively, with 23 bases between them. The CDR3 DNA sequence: TGTGCCAGCAGCTTAAAGTACGGCGGGGGCCTACCAAGTACGCAGTATTTT. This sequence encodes CASSLKYGGGLPSTQYF.

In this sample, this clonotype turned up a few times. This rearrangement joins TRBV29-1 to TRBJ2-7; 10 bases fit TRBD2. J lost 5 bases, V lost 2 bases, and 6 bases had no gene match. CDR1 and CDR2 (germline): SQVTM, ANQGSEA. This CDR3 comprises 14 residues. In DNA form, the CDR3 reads TGCAGCGTTGAACCAGCGGGAGGGCCTGACGAGCAGTACTTC. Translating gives CSVEPAGGPDEQYF.

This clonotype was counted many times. CDR3 region: CASGEGVSTDTQYF. In DNA form, the CDR3 reads TGTGCCAGTGGGGAGGGGGTCAGCACAGATACGCAGTATTTT. This chain connects TRBV12-3 or TRBV12-4 to TRBJ2-3; possible D gene TRBD2, 7 bases. Trimming cost V 9 bases and J 0 bases, with 13 bases left between them. The CDR3 is 14 amino acids.

The CDR3 region has the DNA TGTGCCAGCAGCACCGGGACAGGGGGGCCCTCGAGGACCTTC. It translates to CASSTGTGGPSRTF. The V and J genes are TRBV7-2 and TRBJ1-2; 11 nucleotides match TRBD1. The CDR3 has 14 residues. Germline V CDR1 and CDR2: SGHTA, FQGNSA. Germline trimming cut 5 bases from V and 14 bases from J; bases unmatched to any gene: 13.